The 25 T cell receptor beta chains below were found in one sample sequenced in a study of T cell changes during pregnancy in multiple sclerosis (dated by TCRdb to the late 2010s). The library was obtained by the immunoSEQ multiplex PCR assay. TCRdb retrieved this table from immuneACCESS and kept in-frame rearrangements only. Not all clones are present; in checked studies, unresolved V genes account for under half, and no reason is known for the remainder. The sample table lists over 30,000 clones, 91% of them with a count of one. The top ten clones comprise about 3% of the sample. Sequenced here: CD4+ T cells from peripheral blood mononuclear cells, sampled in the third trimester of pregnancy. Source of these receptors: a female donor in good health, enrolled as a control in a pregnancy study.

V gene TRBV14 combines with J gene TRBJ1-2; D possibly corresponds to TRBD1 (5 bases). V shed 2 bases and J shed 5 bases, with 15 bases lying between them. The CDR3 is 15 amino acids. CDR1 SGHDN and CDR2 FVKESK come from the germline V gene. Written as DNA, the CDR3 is TGTGCCAGCAGCCAAAATCTTGGGGCAGGATATGGCTACACCTTC. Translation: CASSQNLGAGYGYTF.

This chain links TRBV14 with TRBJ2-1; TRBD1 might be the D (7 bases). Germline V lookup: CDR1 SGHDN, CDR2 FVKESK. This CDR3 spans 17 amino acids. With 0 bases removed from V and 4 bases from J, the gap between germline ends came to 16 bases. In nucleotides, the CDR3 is TGTGCCAGCAGCCAAGAGCGGGGACAGTTCCTTTACAATGAGCAGTTCTTC. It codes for CASSQERGQFLYNEQFF.

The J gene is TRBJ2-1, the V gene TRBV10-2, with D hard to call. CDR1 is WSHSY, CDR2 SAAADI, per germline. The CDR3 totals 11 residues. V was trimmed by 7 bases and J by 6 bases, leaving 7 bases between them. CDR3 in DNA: TGCGCCAGCAATTCACTCAATGAGCAGTTCTTC. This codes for CASNSLNEQFF.

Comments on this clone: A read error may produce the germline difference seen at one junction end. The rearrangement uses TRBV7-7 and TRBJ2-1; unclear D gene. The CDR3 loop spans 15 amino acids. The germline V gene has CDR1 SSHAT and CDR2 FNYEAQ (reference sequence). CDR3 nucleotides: TGTGCTAGCAGCCTTCAACAAAGCTCCTACAATGAGCAGTTCTTC. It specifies CASSLQQSSYNEQFF. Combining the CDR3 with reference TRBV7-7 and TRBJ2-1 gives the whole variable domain GAGVSQSPRYKVTKRGQDVTLRCDPISSHATLYWYQQALGQGPEFLTYFNYEAQPDKSGLPSDRFSAERPEGSISTLTIQRTEQRDSAMYRCASSLQQSSYNEQFFGPGTRLTVL.

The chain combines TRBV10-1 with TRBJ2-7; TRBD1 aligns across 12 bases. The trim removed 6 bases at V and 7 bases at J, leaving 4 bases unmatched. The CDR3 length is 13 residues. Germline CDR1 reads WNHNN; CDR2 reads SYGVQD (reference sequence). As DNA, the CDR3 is TGCGCCAGCAGCCGGGACAGGGGGCGTGAGCAGTACTTC. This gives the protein CASSRDRGREQYF.

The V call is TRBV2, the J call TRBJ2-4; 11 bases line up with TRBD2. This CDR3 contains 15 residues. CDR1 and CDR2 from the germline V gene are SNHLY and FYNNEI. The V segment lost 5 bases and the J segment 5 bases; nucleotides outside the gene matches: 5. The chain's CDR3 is CASSLPGLAENIQYF. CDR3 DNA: TGTGCCAGCAGTCTACCGGGACTAGCGGAAAACATTCAGTACTTC.

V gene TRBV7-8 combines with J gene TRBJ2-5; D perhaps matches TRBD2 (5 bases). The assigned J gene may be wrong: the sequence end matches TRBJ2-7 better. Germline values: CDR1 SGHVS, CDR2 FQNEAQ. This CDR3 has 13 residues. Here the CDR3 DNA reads TGTGCCAGCAGCCCGCGGGCATCCTACGAGCAGTACTTC. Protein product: CASSPRASYEQYF.

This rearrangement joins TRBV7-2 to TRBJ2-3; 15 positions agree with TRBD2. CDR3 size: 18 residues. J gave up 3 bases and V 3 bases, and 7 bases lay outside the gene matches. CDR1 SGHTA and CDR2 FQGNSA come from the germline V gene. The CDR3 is CASSFTGLAGGGTDTQYF. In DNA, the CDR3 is TGTGCCAGCAGCTTCACGGGACTAGCGGGAGGAGGAACAGATACGCAGTATTTT.

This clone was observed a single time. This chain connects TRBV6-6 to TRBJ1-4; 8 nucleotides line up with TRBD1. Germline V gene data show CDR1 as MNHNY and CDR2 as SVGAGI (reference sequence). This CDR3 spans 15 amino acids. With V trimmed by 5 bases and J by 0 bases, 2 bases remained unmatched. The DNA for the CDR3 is TGTGCCAGCAGTCCGGACAGGGCAACTAATGAAAAACTGTTTTTT. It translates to CASSPDRATNEKLFF.

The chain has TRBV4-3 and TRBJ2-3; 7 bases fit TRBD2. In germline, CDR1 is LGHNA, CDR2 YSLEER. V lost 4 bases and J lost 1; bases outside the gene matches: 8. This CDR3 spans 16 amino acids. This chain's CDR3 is CASSRGGRMGTDTQYF. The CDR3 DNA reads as TGCGCCAGCAGCCGGGGGGGGAGGATGGGCACAGATACGCAGTATTTT.

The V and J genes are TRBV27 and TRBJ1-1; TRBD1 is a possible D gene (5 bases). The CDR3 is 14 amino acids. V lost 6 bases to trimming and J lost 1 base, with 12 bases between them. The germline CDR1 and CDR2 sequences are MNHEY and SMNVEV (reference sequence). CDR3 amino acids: CASRTGGQNTEAFF. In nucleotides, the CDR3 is TGTGCCAGCAGAACCGGTGGACAGAACACTGAAGCTTTCTTT.

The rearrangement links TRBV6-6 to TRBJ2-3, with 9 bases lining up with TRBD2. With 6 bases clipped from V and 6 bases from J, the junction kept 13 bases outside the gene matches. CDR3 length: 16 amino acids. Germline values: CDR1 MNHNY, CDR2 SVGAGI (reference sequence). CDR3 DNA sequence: TGTGCCAGCAGAACCCGTAGCGGGAGCAAGAGGGATACGCAGTATTTT. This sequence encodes CASRTRSGSKRDTQYF.

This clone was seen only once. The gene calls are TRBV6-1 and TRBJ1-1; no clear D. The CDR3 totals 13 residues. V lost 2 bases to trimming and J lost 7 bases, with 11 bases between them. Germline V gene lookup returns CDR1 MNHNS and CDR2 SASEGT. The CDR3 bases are TGTGCCAGCAGTGAAATAAGGGAGGGTGAAGCTTTCTTT. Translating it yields CASSEIREGEAFF.

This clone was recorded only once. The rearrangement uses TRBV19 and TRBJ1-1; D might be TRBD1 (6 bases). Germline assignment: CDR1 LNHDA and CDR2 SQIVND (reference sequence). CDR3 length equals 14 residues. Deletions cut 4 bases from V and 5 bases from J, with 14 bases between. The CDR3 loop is CASSKQGLGTEAFF. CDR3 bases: TGTGCCAGTAGTAAACAGGGTCTGGGAACTGAAGCTTTCTTT. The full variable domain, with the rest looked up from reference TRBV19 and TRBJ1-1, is DGGITQSPKYLFRKEGQNVTLSCEQNLNHDAMYWYRQDPGQGLRLIYYSQIVNDFQKGDIAEGYSVSREKKESFPLTVTSAQKNPTAFYLCASSKQGLGTEAFFGQGTRLTVV.

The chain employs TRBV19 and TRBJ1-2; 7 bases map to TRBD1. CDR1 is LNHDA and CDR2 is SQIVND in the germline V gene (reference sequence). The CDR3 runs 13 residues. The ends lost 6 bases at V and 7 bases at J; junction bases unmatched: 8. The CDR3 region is CASRSDRAGGYTF. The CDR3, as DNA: TGTGCCAGTAGGTCTGACAGGGCGGGTGGCTACACCTTC.

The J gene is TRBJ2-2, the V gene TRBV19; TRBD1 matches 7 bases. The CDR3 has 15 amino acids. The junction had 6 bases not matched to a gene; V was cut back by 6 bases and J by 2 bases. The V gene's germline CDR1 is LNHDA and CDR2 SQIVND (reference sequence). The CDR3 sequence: CASSRQGLNTGELFF. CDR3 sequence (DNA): TGTGCCAGTAGCAGACAGGGCCTAAACACCGGGGAGCTGTTTTTT.

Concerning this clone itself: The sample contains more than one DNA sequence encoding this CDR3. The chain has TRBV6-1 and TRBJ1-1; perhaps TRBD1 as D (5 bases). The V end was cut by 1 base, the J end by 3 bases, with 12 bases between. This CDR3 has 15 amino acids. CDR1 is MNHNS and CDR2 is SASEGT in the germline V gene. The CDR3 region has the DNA TGTGCCAGCAGTGAAGAAGTCGGGGGTGACACTGAAGCTTTCTTT. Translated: CASSEEVGGDTEAFF.

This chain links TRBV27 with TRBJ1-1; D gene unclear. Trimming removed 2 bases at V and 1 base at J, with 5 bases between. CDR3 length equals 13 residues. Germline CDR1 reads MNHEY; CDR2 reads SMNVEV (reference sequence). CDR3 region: CASSLKPNTEAFF. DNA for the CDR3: TGTGCCAGCAGTTTAAAGCCGAACACTGAAGCTTTCTTT.

The CDR3 loop reads CASSLDGGPNEQFF. The DNA of the CDR3 is TGCGCCAGCAGCTTGGACGGGGGGCCCAATGAGCAGTTCTTC. This chain connects TRBV5-1 to TRBJ2-1, with D perhaps TRBD2 (7 bases). Germline CDR1 is SGHRS and CDR2 is YFSETQ. The CDR3 is 14 residues long. V lost 0 bases and J 6 bases, leaving 10 bases between the germline ends.

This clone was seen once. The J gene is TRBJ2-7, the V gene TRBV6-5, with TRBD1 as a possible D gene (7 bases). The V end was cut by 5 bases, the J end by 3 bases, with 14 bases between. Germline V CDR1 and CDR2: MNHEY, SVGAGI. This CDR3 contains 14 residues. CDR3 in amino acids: CASSLRQGGYEQYF. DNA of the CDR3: TGTGCCAGCAGTCTGAGACAGGGAGGCTACGAGCAGTACTTC.

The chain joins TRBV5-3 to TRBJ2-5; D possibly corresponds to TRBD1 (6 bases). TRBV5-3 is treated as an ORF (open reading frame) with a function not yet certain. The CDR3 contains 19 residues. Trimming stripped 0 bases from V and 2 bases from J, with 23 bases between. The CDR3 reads CARSLVSQGRFAQQETQYF. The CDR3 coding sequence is TGTGCCAGAAGCTTGGTATCACAGGGACGTTTTGCCCAACAAGAGACCCAGTACTTC.

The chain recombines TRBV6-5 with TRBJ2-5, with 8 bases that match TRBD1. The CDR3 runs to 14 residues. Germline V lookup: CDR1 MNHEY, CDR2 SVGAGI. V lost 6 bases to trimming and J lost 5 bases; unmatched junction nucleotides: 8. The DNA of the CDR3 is TGTGCCAGCAGGACCGACAGGGGACAGGAGACCCAGTACTTC. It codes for CASRTDRGQETQYF.

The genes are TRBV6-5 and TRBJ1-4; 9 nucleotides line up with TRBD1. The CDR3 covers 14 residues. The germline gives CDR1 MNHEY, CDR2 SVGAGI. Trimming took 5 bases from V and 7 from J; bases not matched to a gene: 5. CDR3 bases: TGTGCCAGCAGTCCACAGGGGGCAGCTGAAAAACTGTTTTTT. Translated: CASSPQGAAEKLFF.

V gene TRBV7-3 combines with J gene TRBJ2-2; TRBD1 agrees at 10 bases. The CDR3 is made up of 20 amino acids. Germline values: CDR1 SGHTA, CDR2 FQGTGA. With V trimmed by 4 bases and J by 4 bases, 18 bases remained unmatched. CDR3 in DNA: TGTGCCAGCAGCTCCTGGGGGACAGGGGCCACCTCGGGGGGCACCGGGGAGCTGTTTTTT. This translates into CASSSWGTGATSGGTGELFF.

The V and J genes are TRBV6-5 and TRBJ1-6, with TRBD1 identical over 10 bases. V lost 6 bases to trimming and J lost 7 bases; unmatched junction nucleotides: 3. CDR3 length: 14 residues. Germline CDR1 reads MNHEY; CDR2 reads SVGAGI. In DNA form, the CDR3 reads TGTGCCAGCAGAGGACAGGGGGGCAATTCACCCCTCCACTTT. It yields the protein CASRGQGGNSPLHF.